This T cell receptor beta chain came from a study of Graves' ophthalmopathy and Graves' hyperthyroidism. This clonotype was seen repeatedly, ten times or more. Per the germline V gene, CDR1 is LNHDA and CDR2 is SQIVND (reference sequence). The CDR3 is made up of 11 amino acids. V lost 5 bases to trimming and J lost 8 bases, with 9 bases between them. The sequenced template was RNA, covering the TCR beta CDR3 region. A first-round RT-PCR used HTBI primers, followed by a second-round multiplex PCR. From the multiplex PCR reads, TCRdb called clonotypes with MiXCR, one entry per CDR3 protein. Among around 590,000 distinct CDR3 sequences listed, approximately 37% were seen once.

The source material was peripheral blood or thyroid tissue (not recorded which). The chain is built from TRBV19 and TRBJ1-2; D gene unclear. This clonotype originated in an adult man with Graves' hyperthyroidism. The CDR3 loop is CASSWMGGYTF. The CDR3, as DNA: TGTGCCAGTAGTTGGATGGGAGGCTACACCTTC.